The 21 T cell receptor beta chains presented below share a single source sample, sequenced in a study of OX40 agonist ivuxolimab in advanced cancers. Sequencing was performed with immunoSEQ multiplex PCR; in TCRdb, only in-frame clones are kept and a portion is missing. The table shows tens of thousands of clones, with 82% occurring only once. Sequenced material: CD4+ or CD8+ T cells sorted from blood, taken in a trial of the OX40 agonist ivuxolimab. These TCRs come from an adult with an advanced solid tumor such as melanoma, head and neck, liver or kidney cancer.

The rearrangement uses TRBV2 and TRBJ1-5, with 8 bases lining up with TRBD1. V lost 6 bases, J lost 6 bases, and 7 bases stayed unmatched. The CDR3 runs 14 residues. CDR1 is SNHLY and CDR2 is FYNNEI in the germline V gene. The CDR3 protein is CASRRTGNRQPQHF. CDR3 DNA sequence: TGTGCCAGCAGACGGACAGGGAACCGTCAGCCCCAGCATTTT.

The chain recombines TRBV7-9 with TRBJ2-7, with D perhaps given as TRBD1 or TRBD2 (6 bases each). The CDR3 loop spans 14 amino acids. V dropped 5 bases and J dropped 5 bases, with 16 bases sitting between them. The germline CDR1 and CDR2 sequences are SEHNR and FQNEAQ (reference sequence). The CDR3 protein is CASSRSGRGDEQYF. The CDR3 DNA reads TGTGCCAGCAGCCGATCAGGAAGGGGGGACGAGCAGTACTTC.

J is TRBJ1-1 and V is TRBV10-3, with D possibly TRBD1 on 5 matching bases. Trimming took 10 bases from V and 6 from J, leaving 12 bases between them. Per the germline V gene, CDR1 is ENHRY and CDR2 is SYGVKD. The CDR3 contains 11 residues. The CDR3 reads CATQGASEAFF. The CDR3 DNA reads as TGTGCCACCCAAGGGGCGTCTGAAGCTTTCTTT.

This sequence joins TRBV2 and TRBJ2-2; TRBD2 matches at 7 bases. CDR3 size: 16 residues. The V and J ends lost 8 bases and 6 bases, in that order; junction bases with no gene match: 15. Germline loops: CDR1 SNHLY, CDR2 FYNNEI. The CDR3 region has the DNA TGTGCCAGCCTCCAGCGGTATACTAGCGAGGCCGGGGAGCTGTTTTTT. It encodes CASLQRYTSEAGELFF.

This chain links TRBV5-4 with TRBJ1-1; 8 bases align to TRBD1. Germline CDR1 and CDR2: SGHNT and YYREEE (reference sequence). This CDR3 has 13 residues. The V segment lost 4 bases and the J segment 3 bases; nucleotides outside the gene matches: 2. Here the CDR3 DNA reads TGTGCCAGCAGCGGACAGGGTGACACTGAAGCTTTCTTT. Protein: CASSGQGDTEAFF.

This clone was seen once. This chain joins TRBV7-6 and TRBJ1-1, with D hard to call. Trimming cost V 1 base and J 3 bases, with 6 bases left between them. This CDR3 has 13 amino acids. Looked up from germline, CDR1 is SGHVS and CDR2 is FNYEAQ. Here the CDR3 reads CASSLGFDTEAFF. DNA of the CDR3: TGTGCCAGCAGCTTAGGTTTCGACACTGAAGCTTTCTTT.

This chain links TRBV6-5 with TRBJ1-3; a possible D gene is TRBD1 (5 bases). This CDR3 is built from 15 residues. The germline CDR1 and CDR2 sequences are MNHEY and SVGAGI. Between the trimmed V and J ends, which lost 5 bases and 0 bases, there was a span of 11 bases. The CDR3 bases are TGTGCCAGCAGTCCAACAGGTATCTCTGGAAACACCATATATTTT. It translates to CASSPTGISGNTIYF.

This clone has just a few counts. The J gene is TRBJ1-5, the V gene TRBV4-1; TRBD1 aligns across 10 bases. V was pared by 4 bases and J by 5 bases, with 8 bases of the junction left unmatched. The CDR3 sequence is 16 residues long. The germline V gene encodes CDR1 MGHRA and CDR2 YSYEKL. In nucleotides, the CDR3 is TGCGCCAGCAGCCCGACGGGACAGGGGAACTATCAGCCCCAGCATTTT. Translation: CASSPTGQGNYQPQHF.

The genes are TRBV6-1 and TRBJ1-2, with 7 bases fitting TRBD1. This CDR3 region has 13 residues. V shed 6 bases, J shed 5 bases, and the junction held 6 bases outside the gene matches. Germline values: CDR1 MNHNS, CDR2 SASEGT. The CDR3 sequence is CASRNTGAYGYTF. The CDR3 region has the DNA TGTGCCAGCAGGAATACAGGGGCTTATGGCTACACCTTC.

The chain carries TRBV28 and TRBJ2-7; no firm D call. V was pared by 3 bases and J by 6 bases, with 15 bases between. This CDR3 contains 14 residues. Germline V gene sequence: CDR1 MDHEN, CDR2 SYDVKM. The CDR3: CASSFSRPLGEQYF. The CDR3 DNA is TGTGCCAGCAGTTTTTCAAGACCTCTGGGCGAGCAGTACTTC.

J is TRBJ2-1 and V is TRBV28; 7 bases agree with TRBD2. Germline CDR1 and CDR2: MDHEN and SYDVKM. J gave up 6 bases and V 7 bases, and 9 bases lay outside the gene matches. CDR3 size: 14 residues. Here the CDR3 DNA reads TGTGCCAGCACCTTTCCGGGGGGACTCAATGAGCAGTTCTTC. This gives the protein CASTFPGGLNEQFF.

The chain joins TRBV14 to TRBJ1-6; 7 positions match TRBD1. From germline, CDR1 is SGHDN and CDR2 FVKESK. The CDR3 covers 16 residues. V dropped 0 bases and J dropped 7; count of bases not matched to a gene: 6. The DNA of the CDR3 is TGTGCCAGCAGCCAAGATTGGACAGGACCAAATTCACCCCTCCACTTT. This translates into CASSQDWTGPNSPLHF.

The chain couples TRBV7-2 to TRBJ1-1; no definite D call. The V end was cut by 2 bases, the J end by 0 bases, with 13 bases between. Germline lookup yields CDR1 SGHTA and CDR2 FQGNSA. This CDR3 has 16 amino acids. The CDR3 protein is CASSLRPLGVNTEAFF. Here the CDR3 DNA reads TGTGCCAGCAGCTTAAGGCCACTGGGCGTGAACACTGAAGCTTTCTTT.

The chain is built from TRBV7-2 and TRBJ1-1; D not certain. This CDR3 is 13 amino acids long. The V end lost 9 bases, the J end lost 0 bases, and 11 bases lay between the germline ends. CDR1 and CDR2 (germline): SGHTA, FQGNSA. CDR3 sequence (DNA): TGTGCCAGTAAGTTTTACATGAACACTGAAGCTTTCTTT. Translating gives CASKFYMNTEAFF.

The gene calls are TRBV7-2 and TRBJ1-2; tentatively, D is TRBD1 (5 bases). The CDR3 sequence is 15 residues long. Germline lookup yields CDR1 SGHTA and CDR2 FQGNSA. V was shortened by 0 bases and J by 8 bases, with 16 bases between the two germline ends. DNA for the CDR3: TGTGCCAGCAGCTTAGCGCGGGACGCCGGGGAGGGCTACACCTTC. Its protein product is CASSLARDAGEGYTF.

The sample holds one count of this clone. The CDR3 loop is CASSSGQGEDQPQHF. The CDR3 DNA reads as TGTGCCAGCAGTTCAGGACAGGGGGAAGATCAGCCCCAGCATTTT. This sequence joins TRBV6-5 and TRBJ1-5; 10 bases map to TRBD1. CDR3 length: 15 amino acids. Germline trimming cut 4 bases from V and 5 bases from J; bases unmatched to any gene: 5. The germline V gene has CDR1 MNHEY and CDR2 SVGAGI.

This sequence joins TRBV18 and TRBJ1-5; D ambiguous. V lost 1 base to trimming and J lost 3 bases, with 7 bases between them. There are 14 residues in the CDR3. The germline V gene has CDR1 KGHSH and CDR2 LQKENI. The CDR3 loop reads CASSPQGLNQPQHF. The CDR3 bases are TGTGCCAGCTCACCACAGGGTCTCAATCAGCCCCAGCATTTT. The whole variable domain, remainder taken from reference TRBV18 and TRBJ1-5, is NAGVMQNPRHLVRRRGQEARLRCSPMKGHSHVYWYRQLPEEGLKFMVYLQKENIIDESGMPKERFSAEFPKEGPSILRIQQVVRGDSAAYFCASSPQGLNQPQHFGDGTRLSIL.

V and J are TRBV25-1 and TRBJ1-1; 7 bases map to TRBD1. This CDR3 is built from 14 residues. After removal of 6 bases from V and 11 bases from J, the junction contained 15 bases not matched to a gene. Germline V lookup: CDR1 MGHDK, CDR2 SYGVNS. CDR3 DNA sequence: TGTGCCAGCAGGTCGGAACAGGGGATGTTGGTGGCTTTCTTT. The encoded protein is CASRSEQGMLVAFF.

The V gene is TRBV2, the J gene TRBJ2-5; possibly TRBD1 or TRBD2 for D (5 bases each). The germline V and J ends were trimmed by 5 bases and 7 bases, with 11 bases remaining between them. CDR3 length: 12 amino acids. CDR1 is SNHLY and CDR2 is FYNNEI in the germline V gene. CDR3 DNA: TGTGCCAGCAGTAGGGACCGTGGGACCCAGTACTTC. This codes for CASSRDRGTQYF.

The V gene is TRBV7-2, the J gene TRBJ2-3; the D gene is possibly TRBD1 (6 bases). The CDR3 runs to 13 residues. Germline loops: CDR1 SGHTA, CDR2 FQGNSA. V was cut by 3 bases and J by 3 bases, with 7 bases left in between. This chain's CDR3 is CASSLGQTDTQYF. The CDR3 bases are TGTGCCAGCAGCTTGGGACAAACAGATACGCAGTATTTT.

In nucleotides, the CDR3 is TGTGCCAGCAGTGGACTTTCAACGGGACTAGCAGACAATGAGCAGTTCTTC. Translation: CASSGLSTGLADNEQFF. The J gene is TRBJ2-1, the V gene TRBV28, with 9 bases that match TRBD2. CDR1 and CDR2 (germline): MDHEN, SYDVKM. V shed 5 bases and J 5 bases; nucleotides not matched to a gene: 13. The CDR3 has 17 residues. Complete variable domain (other parts from reference TRBV28 and TRBJ2-1): DVKVTQSSRYLVKRTGEKVFLECVQDMDHENMFWYRQDPGLGLRLIYFSYDVKMKEKGDIPEGYSVSREKKERFSLILESASTNQTSMYLCASSGLSTGLADNEQFFGPGTRLTVL.